A single sample gave rise to the 17 T cell receptor beta chains below, sequenced in a study of cytomegalovirus exposure and HLA in healthy donors. With 60 Vbeta and 13 Jbeta primers, the PCR was carried out. TCRdb's table, derived via immunoSEQ multiplex PCR, lists solely in-frame clones and lacks some. The sample shows about 130,000 clones, around 74% of them seen only once. Sequenced: PBMCs. The receptors shown here come from a man aged 35 to 55 in good health and CMV-seropositive.

This clone turned up a few times. The rearrangement uses TRBV10-1 and TRBJ2-5, with 7 bases matching TRBD1. The J call could be wrong; TRBJ2-7 is a better fit for the DNA end. There are 14 residues in the CDR3. Germline V lookup: CDR1 WNHNN, CDR2 SYGVQD (reference sequence). The CDR3 region is CASTSGTASYEQYF. CDR3 sequence (DNA): TGCGCCAGCACTTCCGGGACAGCCTCCTACGAGCAGTACTTC.

This rearrangement joins TRBV19 to TRBJ1-6, with D possibly matching TRBD1 (5 bases). The CDR3 runs to 14 residues. Trimming left V 6 bases short and J 9 bases short, with 15 bases between. Germline CDR1 and CDR2: LNHDA and SQIVND (reference sequence). This CDR3 is CASSQPQGISPLHF. The CDR3 nucleotides read TGTGCCAGTAGCCAACCGCAGGGTATTTCACCCCTCCACTTT.

The chain is built from TRBV28 and TRBJ2-5; possible D gene TRBD2, 5 bases. Germline V gene lookup returns CDR1 MDHEN and CDR2 SYDVKM. V was clipped by 6 bases and J by 10 bases, with 15 bases between them. The CDR3 spans 12 residues. The CDR3 DNA is TGTGCCAGCAGGCTAAGCCCCGGGGACCAGTACTTC. It codes for CASRLSPGDQYF.

The V and J genes are TRBV27 and TRBJ2-7, with D perhaps TRBD1 (6 bases). This CDR3 has 11 amino acids. Trimming removed 8 bases from V and 3 bases from J, with 8 bases in between. Per germline, CDR1 MNHEY and CDR2 SMNVEV (reference sequence). CDR3 DNA sequence: TGTGCCAGCGAACAGGGCTACGAGCAGTACTTC. It translates to CASEQGYEQYF.

This sequence joins TRBV18 and TRBJ2-7, with a weak D call TRBD2 (6 bases). The V gene lost 0 bases and the J gene lost 0 bases, with 9 bases spanning the gap. The CDR3 covers 15 residues. Germline CDR1 reads KGHSH; CDR2 reads LQKENI. The CDR3: CASSPPRDSSYEQYF. The CDR3 nucleotides are TGTGCCAGCTCACCACCTAGGGACTCCTCCTACGAGCAGTACTTC.

The chain recombines TRBV19 with TRBJ1-5; TRBD1 aligns across 7 bases. V gave up 7 bases and J gave up 0 bases; unmatched junction bases: 9. Germline V gives CDR1 LNHDA, CDR2 SQIVND (reference sequence). CDR3 size: 16 residues. DNA of the CDR3: TGTGCCAGTACCCCTCCGGGACAGATTAGCAATCAGCCCCAGCATTTT. It specifies CASTPPGQISNQPQHF.

This clone was counted only a few times. This chain joins TRBV21-1 and TRBJ1-5; TRBD1 reflects the table's D call only, with no check against the DNA. TRBV21-1 is a pseudogene. CDR3 size: 15 residues. The DNA for the CDR3 is TGTGCCAGCAGCAATGTACAGGGTGGCAATCAGCCCCAGCATTTT. This codes for CASSNVQGGNQPQHF.

This chain connects TRBV7-6 to TRBJ2-7; 9 positions agree with TRBD2. CDR3 length: 15 residues. Germline-derived CDR1 and CDR2 are SGHVS and FNYEAQ. J lost 3 bases, V lost 5 bases, and 8 bases had no gene match. In DNA form, the CDR3 reads TGTGCCAGCAGCCCAGGGACTAGCCCAGTCTACGAGCAGTACTTC. As protein: CASSPGTSPVYEQYF.

This chain joins TRBV9 and TRBJ2-3; 11 bases align to TRBD2. Trimming cost V 0 bases and J 3 bases; bases outside gene matches: 3. Germline CDR1 reads SGDLS; CDR2 reads YYNGEE. CDR3 size: 16 residues. In DNA, the CDR3 is TGTGCCAGCAGCGTAGTCGGGACTAGCGGTACAGATACGCAGTATTTT. Residues: CASSVVGTSGTDTQYF. The full variable domain, rest sourced from reference TRBV9 and TRBJ2-3, is DSGVTQTPKHLITATGQRVTLRCSPRSGDLSVYWYQQSLDQGLQFLIQYYNGEERAKGNILERFSAQQFPDLHSELNLSSLELGDSALYFCASSVVGTSGTDTQYFGPGTRLTVL.

The genes are TRBV5-1 and TRBJ2-3; TRBD1 is a possible D gene (7 bases). The CDR3 contains 14 residues. Trimming took 0 bases from V and 6 from J, leaving 11 bases between them. The germline gives CDR1 SGHRS, CDR2 YFSETQ. DNA of the CDR3: TGCGCCAGCAGCTTGGCCGGGGGACAGGATACGCAGTATTTT. This sequence encodes CASSLAGGQDTQYF.

This chain uses TRBV28 with TRBJ2-1; no clear D gene. This CDR3 is built from 13 residues. From germline, CDR1 is MDHEN and CDR2 SYDVKM. The germline V and J ends were trimmed by 6 bases and 12 bases, with 18 bases remaining between them. The CDR3 DNA reads TGTGCCAGCAGGGCCTCTACAGTGTTCGGGCAGTTCTTC. This sequence encodes CASRASTVFGQFF.

This clone was observed a handful of times. The rearrangement joins TRBV28 to TRBJ1-5; 7 bases map to TRBD1. CDR3 length: 16 amino acids. With V trimmed by 6 bases and J by 1 base, 9 bases remained unmatched. In germline, CDR1 is MDHEN, CDR2 SYDVKM. The CDR3 spells CASRYSTGRSNQPQHF. As DNA, the CDR3 is TGTGCCAGCAGATATTCGACAGGGCGAAGCAATCAGCCCCAGCATTTT. The variable domain in full, with the rest retrieved from reference TRBV28 and TRBJ1-5, is DVKVTQSSRYLVKRTGEKVFLECVQDMDHENMFWYRQDPGLGLRLIYFSYDVKMKEKGDIPEGYSVSREKKERFSLILESASTNQTSMYLCASRYSTGRSNQPQHFGDGTRLSIL.

This sequence joins TRBV29-1 and TRBJ2-5; D remains ambiguous. In germline, CDR1 is SQVTM, CDR2 ANQGSEA. CDR3 length equals 10 residues. V dropped 4 bases and J dropped 4 bases, with 4 bases sitting between them. CDR3 in amino acids: CSVVRETQYF. The CDR3 bases are TGCAGCGTTGTGAGAGAGACCCAGTACTTC.

The chain couples TRBV5-4 to TRBJ2-7; 7 bases are shared with TRBD2. Losses at the gene ends were 4 bases for V and 3 bases for J; bases not matched to a gene: 7. Germline V CDR1 and CDR2: SGHNT, YYREEE (reference sequence). The CDR3 covers 14 residues. Here the CDR3 DNA reads TGTGCCAGCAGCACTCGGACGGGGGGCTACGAGCAGTACTTC. Translation: CASSTRTGGYEQYF.

DNA of the CDR3: TGTGCCAGCAGGCCGACAGGTGGTGTCGCAGATACGCAGTATTTT. This encodes CASRPTGGVADTQYF. The chain employs TRBV27 and TRBJ2-3; TRBD1 is a possible D gene (6 bases). Trimming took off 6 bases at V and 4 bases at J, with 17 bases between the two ends. This CDR3 spans 15 amino acids. Germline V gives CDR1 MNHEY, CDR2 SMNVEV (reference sequence).

The chain couples TRBV10-3 to TRBJ1-5; D gene unclear. Per germline, CDR1 ENHRY and CDR2 SYGVKD. The CDR3 is 14 residues long. Between the trimmed V and J ends, which lost 3 bases and 0 bases, there was a span of 6 bases. For the CDR3, the DNA is TGTGCCATCAGTGACTTAAATAGCAATCAGCCCCAGCATTTT. Translating gives CAISDLNSNQPQHF.

This clone was found a few times. The chain is built from TRBV9 and TRBJ2-1, with 7 bases lining up with TRBD2. The CDR3 extends over 15 amino acids. Germline V gene data show CDR1 as SGDLS and CDR2 as YYNGEE. Trimming took 0 bases from V and 7 from J; bases not matched to a gene: 7. The CDR3 loop reads CASSVVGGSRNEQFF. The CDR3 DNA sequence: TGTGCCAGCAGCGTAGTGGGCGGGAGTAGAAATGAGCAGTTCTTC.